The text below deals with one T cell receptor (beta chain). Its cognate antigen is unknown. This entry belongs to a study of OX40 agonist ivuxolimab in advanced cancers. Measured with immunoSEQ multiplex PCR; TCRdb has only the in-frame clones, and not every one. Here the sample spans 90,000 or so clones, about 86% being singletons. Overall study results and limits: Fewer expanded clones were found on average in CD4+ than in CD8+ T cells. What antigens the expanded peripheral T cells recognized was never established.

Systemic immunosuppression or autoimmune disease history was grounds to exclude patients. This TCR was recovered from an adult with an advanced solid tumor such as melanoma, head and neck, liver or kidney cancer. Source: CD4+ or CD8+ T cells sorted from blood, taken in a trial of the OX40 agonist ivuxolimab.

CDR3 amino acids: CASSLGPNQETQYF. The CDR3 DNA sequence: TGTGCCAGCAGCTTAGGACCCAACCAAGAGACCCAGTACTTC. The chain couples TRBV11-3 to TRBJ2-5, with D unresolved. The CDR3 covers 14 residues. Germline CDR1 is SGHNT and CDR2 is YENEEA. V lost 1 base to trimming and J lost 0 bases, with 6 bases between them.